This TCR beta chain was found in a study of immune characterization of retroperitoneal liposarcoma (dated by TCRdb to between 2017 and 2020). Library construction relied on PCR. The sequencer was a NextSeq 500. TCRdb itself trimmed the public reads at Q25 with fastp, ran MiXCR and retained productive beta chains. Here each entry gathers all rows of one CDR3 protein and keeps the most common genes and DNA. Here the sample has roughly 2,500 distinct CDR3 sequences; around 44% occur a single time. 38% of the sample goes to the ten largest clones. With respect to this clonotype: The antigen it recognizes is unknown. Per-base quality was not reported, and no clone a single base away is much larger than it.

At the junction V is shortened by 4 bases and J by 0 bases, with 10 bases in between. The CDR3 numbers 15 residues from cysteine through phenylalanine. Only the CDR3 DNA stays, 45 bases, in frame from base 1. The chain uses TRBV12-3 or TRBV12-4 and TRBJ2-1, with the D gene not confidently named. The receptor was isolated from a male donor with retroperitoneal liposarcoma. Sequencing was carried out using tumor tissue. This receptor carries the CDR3 CASSYDTRSYNEQFF. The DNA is TGTGCCAGCAGTTACGACACTCGCTCCTACAATGAGCAGTTCTTC.